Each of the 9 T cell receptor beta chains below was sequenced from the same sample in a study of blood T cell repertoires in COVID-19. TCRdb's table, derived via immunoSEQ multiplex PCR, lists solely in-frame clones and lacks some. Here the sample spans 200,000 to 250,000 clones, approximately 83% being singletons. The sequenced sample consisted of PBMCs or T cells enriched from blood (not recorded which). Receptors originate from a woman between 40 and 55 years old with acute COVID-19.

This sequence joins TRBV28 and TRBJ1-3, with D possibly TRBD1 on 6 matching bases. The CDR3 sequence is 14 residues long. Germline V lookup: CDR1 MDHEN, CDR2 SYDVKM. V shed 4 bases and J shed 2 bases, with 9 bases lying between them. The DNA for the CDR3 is TGTGCCAGCAGTTCGGGGGGGCCTGGAAACACCATATATTTT. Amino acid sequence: CASSSGGPGNTIYF. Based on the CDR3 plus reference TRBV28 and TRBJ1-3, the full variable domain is DVKVTQSSRYLVKRTGEKVFLECVQDMDHENMFWYRQDPGLGLRLIYFSYDVKMKEKGDIPEGYSVSREKKERFSLILESASTNQTSMYLCASSSGGPGNTIYFGEGSWLTVV.

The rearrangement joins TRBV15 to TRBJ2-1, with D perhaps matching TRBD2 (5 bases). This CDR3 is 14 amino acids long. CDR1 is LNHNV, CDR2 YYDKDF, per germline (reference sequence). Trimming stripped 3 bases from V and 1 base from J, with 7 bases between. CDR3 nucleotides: TGTGCCACCAGCAGGGCGGGTTCCTACAATGAGCAGTTCTTC. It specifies CATSRAGSYNEQFF.

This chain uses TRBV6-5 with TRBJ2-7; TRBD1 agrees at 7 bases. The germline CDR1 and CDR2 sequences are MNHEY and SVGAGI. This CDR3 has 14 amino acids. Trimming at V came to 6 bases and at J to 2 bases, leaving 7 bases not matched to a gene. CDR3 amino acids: CASSLTGSTYEQYF. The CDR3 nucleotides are TGTGCCAGCAGCCTGACAGGGTCCACCTACGAGCAGTACTTC.

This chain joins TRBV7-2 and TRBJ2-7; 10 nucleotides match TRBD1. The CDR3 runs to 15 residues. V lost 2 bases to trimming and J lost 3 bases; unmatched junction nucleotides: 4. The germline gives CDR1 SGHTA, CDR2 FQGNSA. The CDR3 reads CASSLSGTGVYEQYF. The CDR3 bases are TGTGCCAGCAGCTTATCCGGGACAGGGGTCTACGAGCAGTACTTC.

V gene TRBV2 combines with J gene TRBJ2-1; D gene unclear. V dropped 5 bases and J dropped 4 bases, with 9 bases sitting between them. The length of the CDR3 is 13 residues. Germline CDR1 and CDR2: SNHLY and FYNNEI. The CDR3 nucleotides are TGTGCCAGCAGTCTTAATAATTACAATGAGCAGTTCTTC. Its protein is CASSLNNYNEQFF.

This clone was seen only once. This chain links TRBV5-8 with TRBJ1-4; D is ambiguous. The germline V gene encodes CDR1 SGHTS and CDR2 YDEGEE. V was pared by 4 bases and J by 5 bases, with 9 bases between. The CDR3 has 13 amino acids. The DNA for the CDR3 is TGTGCCAGCAGCAAAGACACAAATGAAAAACTGTTTTTT. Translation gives CASSKDTNEKLFF.

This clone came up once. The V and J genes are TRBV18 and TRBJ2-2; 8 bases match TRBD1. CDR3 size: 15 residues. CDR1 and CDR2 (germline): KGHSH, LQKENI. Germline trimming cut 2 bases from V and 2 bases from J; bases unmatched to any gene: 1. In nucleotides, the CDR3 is TGTGCCAGCTCACCAGACAGGGGAAACACCGGGGAGCTGTTTTTT. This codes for CASSPDRGNTGELFF.

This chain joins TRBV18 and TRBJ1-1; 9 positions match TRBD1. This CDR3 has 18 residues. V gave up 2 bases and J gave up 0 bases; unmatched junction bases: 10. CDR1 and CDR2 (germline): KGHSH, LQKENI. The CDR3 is CASSPIKTGGLMNTEAFF. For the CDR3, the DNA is TGTGCCAGCTCACCAATAAAGACAGGGGGACTCATGAACACTGAAGCTTTCTTT.

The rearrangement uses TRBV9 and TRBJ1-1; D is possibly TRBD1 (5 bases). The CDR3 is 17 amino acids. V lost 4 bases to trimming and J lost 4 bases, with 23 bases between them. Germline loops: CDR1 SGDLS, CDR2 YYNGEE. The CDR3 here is CASSPHAGRGGTTEAFF. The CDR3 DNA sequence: TGTGCCAGCAGCCCCCACGCGGGGCGGGGTGGGACCACTGAAGCTTTCTTT.